The present TCR beta chain was sequenced within a study of T-cell memory formation after mild COVID-19 (dated by TCRdb to about 2021). In terms of the full investigation: TCR sequence clusters from the two donors were largely donor specific. Two young, previously healthy adult volunteers made up the cohort, one male and one female. In a couple of donors, T-cell clones that expanded and contracted after mild COVID-19 were tracked by sequencing TCRalpha and TCRbeta repertoires over time. Points the paper makes about the study in general: Some responding clones were detected in pre-infection memory, which suggested that pre-existing cross-reactive memory T cells had joined the SARS-CoV-2 response. Contracting CD4+ clones were located mainly in the CM and EM memory subsets, whereas CD8+ clones were found to be enriched in EMRA. SARS-CoV-2 specificity of the second-wave clones peaking on day 37 was not confirmed. From day 15 to 85, contracting clones showed balanced CD4/CD8 phenotypes, whereas a second wave of clones that expanded from day 15 to 37 leaned towards CD4+. The study covered only a couple of mild cases, and larger cohorts including severe cases with pre-infection samples were considered necessary.

PBMCs were isolated by Ficoll-Paque density gradient centrifugation. The sequencing machine was an Illumina NovaSeq 6000. TCRalpha and TCRbeta cDNA libraries were built by 5'RACE with constant-segment primers, adding sample barcodes and unique molecular identifiers. Trizol reagent was used to extract RNA from every sample. Amplification of the libraries took two PCR steps, and the second step added a second sample barcode plus Illumina TruSeq adapters. Sequencing of the libraries was done on an Illumina NovaSeq, producing 2 x 150 bp paired-end reads. The authors processed their data as follows. The reads were demultiplexed and collapsed into UMI-guided consensus sequences using migec v1.2.7. Using mixcr v2.1.11, UMI consensuses were aligned to TRA and TRB V and J templates and then assembled into clonotypes. A clonotype was counted as expanded or contracted only if both edgeR and NoisET called the change significant, with noise models trained on biological replicates. For edgeR calls, the cutoffs were a false discovery rate-adjusted p below 0.01 and a log2 fold-change threshold of 1. PCA with hierarchical clustering of max-normalized trajectories of the 1000 most abundant clonotypes was used as exploratory dynamics analysis. Separately sequenced CD4+ and CD8+ repertoires were used to assign a CD4 or CD8 phenotype to each responding clone. The public reads were reanalyzed by TCRdb: fastp trimming at Q25, MiXCR alignment, in-frame beta chains only. Merged by CDR3 protein, the rows form single entries marked with the most common genes and DNA. The V and J calls come from TCRdb's annotation, not from the publication. For this sample there are 150,000 to 200,000 distinct CDR3 sequences; roughly 11% appear just once. Roughly 3.8% of the sample is in the top ten clones.

Comments on this clonotype: Its antigen is not yet known. No much larger clonotype is one base removed from it; base qualities were not supplied.

V gives up 4 bases and J gives up 6 bases, and the segment between their germline ends measures 18 bases. Looking up the germline V gene yields CDR1 SGHTA and CDR2 FQGNSA. The CDR3 runs 15 residues from the cysteine to the phenylalanine. Only CDR3 DNA is held: 45 bases, read in frame from base 1. This sequence uses TRBV7-2 and TRBJ1-2, with TRBD1 tentatively as D gene (6 bases match). The sample was PBMCs or a T cell subset sorted from them (not recorded which). The origin of this receptor is a young man who had mild COVID-19 (a few samples of this study predate the infection). The sample titles of this study are shuffled in the database, so cell type and time point are left out; the donor was told from shared clones. The CDR3 protein: CASSSKQGFGDGYTF. The DNA is as follows: TGTGCCAGCAGCTCTAAACAGGGTTTTGGGGATGGCTACACCTTC.